Shown below are 10 T cell receptor beta chains from a single sample sequenced in a study of shared clonotypes between healthy human individuals. Clones were sequenced by immunoSEQ multiplex PCR, and TCRdb holds only the in-frame ones, with some missing. The data show around 2.3 million clones, with around 95% seen just once and approximately 0.13% held by the top ten. Sequenced input: naive CD4+ T cells sorted from blood. Documented subset: CD45RA+ positively selected. The source is a man aged 18 to 35 in good health.

The chain is built from TRBV7-9 and TRBJ2-7; 10 nucleotides line up with TRBD1. CDR1 and CDR2 from the germline V gene are SEHNR and FQNEAQ (reference sequence). This CDR3 contains 15 residues. V lost 3 bases to trimming and J lost 5 bases; unmatched junction nucleotides: 7. The CDR3 bases are TGTGCCAGCAGCTTCCCAGACAGGGGGCCGGACGAGCAGTACTTC. It is translated as CASSFPDRGPDEQYF. The full variable domain, its missing parts supplied by reference TRBV7-9 and TRBJ2-7, is DTGVSQNPRHKITKRGQNVTFRCDPISEHNRLYWYRQTLGQGPEFLTYFQNEAQLEKSRLLSDRFSAERPKGSFSTLEIQRTEQGDSAMYLCASSFPDRGPDEQYFGPGTRLTVT.

Of note for this clone: The identical CDR3 is also encoded by other nucleotide sequences in the sample. The genes are TRBV28 and TRBJ1-2, with 7 positions matching TRBD1. Per germline, CDR1 MDHEN and CDR2 SYDVKM. This CDR3 is built from 13 residues. The J segment lost 4 bases and the V segment lost 5 bases, leaving 4 bases of the junction unmatched. For the CDR3, the DNA is TGTGCCAGCAGTCTGACAGGGCCCTATGGCTACACCTTC. Protein sequence: CASSLTGPYGYTF.

This clone was detected only a few times. The same CDR3 also results from other DNA sequences found in this sample. The CDR3 loop reads CASSLEYEQYF. Here the CDR3 DNA reads TGTGCCAGCAGCTTAGAGTACGAGCAGTACTTC. This sequence joins TRBV7-2 and TRBJ2-7; D remains ambiguous. Germline V gives CDR1 SGHTA, CDR2 FQGNSA. V was trimmed by 1 base and J by 4 bases, leaving 2 bases between them. The CDR3 totals 11 residues.

J is TRBJ2-7 and V is TRBV28, with a possible D match to TRBD2 (5 bases). The CDR3 runs to 15 residues. The V end lost 6 bases, the J end lost 7 bases, and 22 bases lay between the germline ends. Per germline, CDR1 MDHEN and CDR2 SYDVKM. CDR3 nucleotides: TGTGCCAGCAGGCGATCTAGAGAGGGTGTCGGTGAGCAGTACTTC. This gives the protein CASRRSREGVGEQYF. The full variable domain, rest sourced from reference TRBV28 and TRBJ2-7, is DVKVTQSSRYLVKRTGEKVFLECVQDMDHENMFWYRQDPGLGLRLIYFSYDVKMKEKGDIPEGYSVSREKKERFSLILESASTNQTSMYLCASRRSREGVGEQYFGPGTRLTVT.

The chain uses TRBV6-6 and TRBJ2-7; maybe TRBD2 (5 bases). The CDR3 is 12 amino acids. Germline V gene data show CDR1 as MNHNY and CDR2 as SVGAGI (reference sequence). Deletions cut 8 bases from V and 7 bases from J, with 15 bases between. CDR3 sequence reads: CASQAETGEQYF. DNA of the CDR3: TGTGCCAGCCAGGCGGAGACGGGGGAGCAGTACTTC.

This clone was picked up one time. The rearrangement links TRBV4-1 to TRBJ2-7; D possibly corresponds to TRBD2 (5 bases). The ends were cut back, 4 bases at V and 2 bases at J, with 18 bases in the middle. CDR3 length: 16 amino acids. Germline CDR1 and CDR2: MGHRA and YSYEKL. The CDR3 reads CASSLSPSLPPYEQYF. CDR3 sequence (DNA): TGCGCCAGCAGCCTCAGTCCTAGCCTTCCGCCCTACGAGCAGTACTTC.

With regard to this clone: Distinct nucleotide sequences in the sample also encode this CDR3. CDR3 amino acids: CASRGTGPYEQYF. The CDR3 nucleotides read TGTGCCAGCAGGGGGACAGGGCCCTACGAGCAGTACTTC. The gene calls are TRBV6-5 and TRBJ2-7; TRBD1 matches 9 bases. CDR3 length equals 13 residues. The trim removed 6 bases at V and 2 bases at J, leaving 2 bases unmatched. CDR1 and CDR2 (germline): MNHEY, SVGAGI.

This chain's CDR3 is CASSFTGGFSDTIYF. CDR3 in DNA: TGTGCCAGCAGCTTTACAGGGGGCTTCAGTGACACCATATATTTT. This sequence joins TRBV7-3 and TRBJ1-3; TRBD1 matches at 9 bases. Germline trimming cut 3 bases from V and 8 bases from J; bases unmatched to any gene: 8. The germline V gene has CDR1 SGHTA and CDR2 FQGTGA. This CDR3 has 15 amino acids.

This sequence joins TRBV18 and TRBJ2-2; a possible D gene is TRBD1 (6 bases). Per the germline V gene, CDR1 is KGHSH and CDR2 is LQKENI. V lost 2 bases and J 3 bases, leaving 16 bases between the germline ends. This CDR3 region has 17 residues. Here the CDR3 DNA reads TGTGCCAGCTCACCAAGGAAAAACAGGGTTGACACCGGGGAGCTGTTTTTT. It yields the protein CASSPRKNRVDTGELFF.

J is TRBJ1-2 and V is TRBV19; TRBD1 agrees at 7 bases. J gave up 0 bases and V 7 bases, and 11 bases lay outside the gene matches. This CDR3 has 16 amino acids. Germline V gene lookup returns CDR1 LNHDA and CDR2 SQIVND (reference sequence). The CDR3, as DNA: TGTGCCAGTAATGGGGCAGGGGGTGCTCCTAACTATGGCTACACCTTC. It is translated as CASNGAGGAPNYGYTF.